This T cell receptor (beta chain) derives from a study of CD8 T cells in Susac syndrome. Random hexamers served to reverse transcribe roughly 0.5 to 1 ug RNA. Amplification of TCR beta CDR3 was carried out by immunoSEQ multiplex PCR, which covered 54 Vbeta and 13 Jbeta segments. A single record per CDR3 protein comes from TCRdb applying MiXCR to the immunoSEQ multiplex PCR reads. Here the sample spans 100,000 to 150,000 distinct CDR3 sequences, 90% to 95% being singletons. Sequencing targeted TCR beta in T cells from blood (CD8+ and CD4+). In contrast to the negatively isolated CD8+ and CD4+ T cells, TEMRA cells were FACS-enriched. The germline V and J ends were trimmed by 6 bases and 0 bases, with 11 bases remaining between them. This CDR3 contains 13 residues. Germline V gives CDR1 DFQATT, CDR2 SNEGSKA (reference sequence).

This sequence was found in a human donor with multiple sclerosis. This chain joins TRBV20-1 and TRBJ2-5; D is possibly TRBD2 (5 bases). The sequenced sample was CD8+ T cells from PBMCs. The CDR3 protein is CSAPGSYQETQYF. The CDR3 region has the DNA TGCAGTGCCCCGGGGTCGTACCAAGAGACCCAGTACTTC.